This record covers a single TCR beta chain. Its specificity is unknown. This sample is drawn from a study of cytomegalovirus exposure and HLA in healthy donors. General study points: V- and J-gene trimming in TCR beta was tied to a missense DCLRE1C variant by an analysis performed later.

Amplification used 60 Vbeta primers and 13 Jbeta primers. The repertoire was sequenced with immunoSEQ multiplex PCR; TCRdb's copy has only in-frame clones and lacks some. Of 200,000 or so clones in the sample, over 75% were seen once. Trimming cost V 4 bases and J 4 bases, with 8 bases left between them. This CDR3 has 13 residues. CDR1 and CDR2 from the germline V gene are MGHDK and SYGVNS. Material for sequencing was PBMCs. The clonotype was recovered from a girl in the first two years of life in good health and CMV-seronegative. The chain links TRBV25-1 to TRBJ1-5, with no clear D. CDR3 loop: CASSVGGNQPQHF. CDR3 coding DNA: TGTGCCAGCAGTGTGGGAGGGAATCAGCCCCAGCATTTT.